This T cell receptor beta chain was sequenced in a study of T cell responses to AZD1222 COVID-19 vaccine. Study-wide results and caveats: Donors in the cohort were predominantly white British and more often female, and clonal diversity was possibly underestimated.

This table comes from immunoSEQ multiplex PCR, and its TCRdb copy is limited to in-frame clones, with some not included. The data show 140,000 to 150,000 clones, 85% to 90% seen once. Notes on this clone: What it binds is unknown. An end of the junction differs from the germline gene, which may be a read error.

The receptor was isolated from an adult who received the AZD1222 COVID-19 vaccine. Material: peripheral blood, obtained 28 days after the second AZD1222 dose.

The CDR3 coding sequence is TGTGCCAGCAGCCTAGCGGGACTGACCTATGGCTACACCTTC. Residues: CASSLAGLTYGYTF. V and J are TRBV7-9 and TRBJ1-2; D perhaps matches TRBD1 (5 bases). CDR1 SEHNR and CDR2 FQNEAQ come from the germline V gene (reference sequence). CDR3 length equals 14 residues. The full variable domain, its missing parts supplied by reference TRBV7-9 and TRBJ1-2, is DTGVSQNPRHKITKRGQNVTFRCDPISEHNRLYWYRQTLGQGPEFLTYFQNEAQLEKSRLLSDRFSAERPKGSFSTLEIQRTEQGDSAMYLCASSLAGLTYGYTFGSGTRLTVV.